The source of this T cell receptor (beta chain) is a study of blood T cells in healthy people across ages. Points from the study as a whole: It was not possible, with unsorted PBMCs, to conclusively compare naive and antigen-experienced cells.

This clonotype has a handful of counts. The antigen is not known. Each donor gave roughly 10 milliliters of peripheral blood. PBMCs were isolated at a quantity of at least 6.5 million per sample. The V gene end was trimmed by 3 bases and the J gene end by 0 bases; junction bases not matched to a gene: 14. The CDR3 is made up of 20 amino acids. Combining a sample-barcoded 5' primer with a J-beta primer mix, a second PCR ran for roughly 6 to 12 cycles. TCRdb reprocessed the 5' RACE reads with MiXCR, giving one entry per CDR3 protein. The table records 600,000 to 850,000 distinct CDR3 sequences, 25% of them present only once. This sample also appeared in a second study, on T cells of mothers and their children. According to that study: Healthy Caucasian mothers, a few in number, and their six children were the donors.

The specimen sequenced was blood. The clonotype comes from a boy aged 5-17 years in good health. This chain connects TRBV12-3 or TRBV12-4 to TRBJ2-1; 10 bases fit TRBD2. The CDR3 loop reads CASSLLIAGGSFNSYNEQFF. The DNA for the CDR3 is TGTGCCAGCAGTTTGCTGATAGCGGGAGGCTCGTTCAACTCCTACAATGAGCAGTTCTTC.